These T cell receptor beta chains were read from a single sample in a study of blood T cell repertoires in COVID-19. Method: immunoSEQ multiplex PCR; TCRdb's copy keeps in-frame clones and lacks some. Among 150,000 to 170,000 clones, 85% were seen once, and the ten largest hold 7% to 10%. Input material: peripheral blood. All receptors come from a woman aged 55-69 years with COVID-19, enrolled during active disease. Both conserved end residues are part of each CDR3. Fields, in order: CDR3 protein, CDR3 DNA, D gene, V gene, J gene, clone size. The D gene is left open where the match is weak. Size tells how often a clone was seen (once, few, many) or the class of an expanded clone, and some rows leave it out.

CDR3: CASSQVTRAYGYTF
DNA: TGTGCCAGCAGCCAAGTTACGCGGGCATATGGCTACACCTTC
D: NA
V: TRBV3-1/TRBV3-2
J: TRBJ1-2
size: NA

CDR3: CASNPGQGFDGNTIYF
DNA: TGTGCCAGCAACCCCGGCCAGGGATTCGATGGAAACACCATATATTTT
D: NA
V: TRBV2
J: TRBJ1-3
size: once

CDR3: CASSLAVGRGTPEAFF
DNA: TGTGCCAGCAGCTTAGCTGTAGGACGGGGTACCCCTGAAGCTTTCTTT
D: NA
V: TRBV7-9
J: TRBJ1-1
size: NA

CDR3: CATGGELPWNTEAFF
DNA: TGTGCCACCGGGGGGGAGCTTCCATGGAACACTGAAGCTTTCTTT
D: NA
V: TRBV19
J: TRBJ1-1
size: NA

CDR3: CASSPRTANTGELFF
DNA: TGTGCCAGCTCACCAAGGACAGCGAACACCGGGGAGCTGTTTTTT
D: NA
V: TRBV18
J: TRBJ2-2
size: NA

CDR3: CASSMGDRGFGYTF
DNA: TGTGCCAGTAGTATGGGGGACAGGGGATTTGGCTACACCTTC
D: TRBD1
V: TRBV19
J: TRBJ1-2
size: few

CDR3: CASSLRPLAASTDTQYF
DNA: TGTGCCAGCAGCTTAAGGCCACTAGCGGCAAGCACAGATACGCAGTATTTT
D: TRBD2
V: TRBV7-2
J: TRBJ2-3
size: NA

CDR3: CASSPGQNTDTQYF
DNA: TGTGCCAGCAGCCCGGGACAGAACACAGATACGCAGTATTTT
D: TRBD1
V: TRBV9
J: TRBJ2-3
size: NA

CDR3: CASSRTGGNEQYF
DNA: TGTGCCAGCAGCCGGACAGGGGGGAACGAGCAGTACTTC
D: TRBD1
V: TRBV7-6
J: TRBJ2-7
size: NA

CDR3: CASSPGQGAGNSPLHF
DNA: TGTGCCAGCAGCCCGGGACAGGGGGCGGGTAATTCACCCCTCCACTTT
D: TRBD1
V: TRBV11-2
J: TRBJ1-6
size: few

CDR3: CASSYTRHGELFF
DNA: TGTGCCAGCAGTTACACCAGACACGGGGAGCTGTTTTTT
D: NA
V: TRBV6-2/TRBV6-3
J: TRBJ2-2
size: NA

CDR3: CASSLITGTGPNEQFF
DNA: TGTGCCAGCAGTTTAATTACCGGGACAGGGCCCAATGAGCAGTTCTTC
D: TRBD1
V: TRBV27
J: TRBJ2-1
size: NA

CDR3: CASSDSARPRFNSPLHF
DNA: TGTGCCAGCAGTGATTCAGCCAGGCCCCGATTTAATTCACCCCTCCACTTT
D: NA
V: TRBV25-1
J: TRBJ1-6
size: NA

CDR3: CASSPGQVTDTQYF
DNA: TGTGCCAGCAGCCCCGGACAGGTTACAGATACGCAGTATTTT
D: TRBD1
V: TRBV11-2
J: TRBJ2-3
size: NA

CDR3: CASSISRGSAAQYF
DNA: TGTGCCAGTAGTATTAGTAGAGGGAGTGCGGCCCAGTACTTC
D: NA
V: TRBV19
J: TRBJ2-5
size: NA

CDR3: CASSLVGNGEQFF
DNA: TGCGCCAGCAGCCTCGTCGGGAACGGTGAGCAGTTCTTC
D: NA
V: TRBV5-1
J: TRBJ2-1
size: few

CDR3: CASRDVDRAFKGYTF
DNA: TGTGCCAGCAGAGACGTCGACAGGGCTTTCAAAGGCTACACCTTC
D: TRBD1
V: TRBV6-5
J: TRBJ1-2
size: NA

CDR3: CASSLTGPSTDTQYF
DNA: TGTGCCAGCAGCCTCACAGGGCCCAGCACAGATACGCAGTATTTT
D: NA
V: TRBV7-9
J: TRBJ2-3
size: NA

CDR3: CASSLLGQTNYGYTF
DNA: TGTGCCAGCAGCCTCCTGGGACAGACTAACTATGGCTACACCTTC
D: TRBD1
V: TRBV5-4
J: TRBJ1-2
size: NA

CDR3: CAWSVQTAQYF
DNA: TGTGCCTGGAGTGTACAGACAGCCCAGTACTTC
D: NA
V: TRBV30
J: TRBJ2-5
size: NA

CDR3: CASSLGLQGRTEAFF
DNA: TGTGCCAGCAGCTTAGGATTACAGGGGAGGACTGAAGCTTTCTTT
D: TRBD1
V: TRBV13
J: TRBJ1-1
size: NA

CDR3: CAIGDRGSLHTIYF
DNA: TGTGCCATCGGGGACAGGGGCTCCCTCCACACCATATATTTT
D: TRBD1
V: TRBV10-3
J: TRBJ1-3
size: NA

CDR3: CASSMTGQGSGNTIYF
DNA: TGTGCCAGTAGTATGACGGGACAGGGCTCTGGAAACACCATATATTTT
D: TRBD1
V: TRBV19
J: TRBJ1-3
size: NA

CDR3: CASSSGRADEKLFF
DNA: TGCGCCAGCAGCTCTGGGCGAGCGGATGAAAAACTGTTTTTT
D: NA
V: TRBV5-1
J: TRBJ1-4
size: NA

CDR3: CASSDNYGEQPQHF
DNA: TGTGCCAGCAGCGATAACTATGGAGAGCAGCCCCAGCATTTT
D: NA
V: TRBV7-6
J: TRBJ1-5
size: NA

CDR3: CASSLRYRAETQYF
DNA: TGTGCCAGCAGTTTACGGTACAGGGCGGAGACCCAGTACTTC
D: NA
V: TRBV27
J: TRBJ2-5
size: NA

CDR3: CASSFREKTNTGELFF
DNA: TGCGCCAGCAGCTTTCGTGAGAAAACGAACACCGGGGAGCTGTTTTTT
D: NA
V: TRBV5-1
J: TRBJ2-2
size: NA

CDR3: CASSPTGSNQPQHF
DNA: TGTGCCAGCAGCCCGACGGGGAGCAATCAGCCCCAGCATTTT
D: NA
V: TRBV7-9
J: TRBJ1-5
size: NA

CDR3: CASSQAGGAGYGYTF
DNA: TGTGCCAGCAGCCAAGCTGGGGGCGCGGGCTATGGCTACACCTTC
D: NA
V: TRBV4-2
J: TRBJ1-2
size: few

CDR3: CASSRPLDSLVGGYTF
DNA: TGTGCCAGCAGCCGACCCTTGGACAGCCTGGTGGGGGGCTACACCTTC
D: NA
V: TRBV4-2
J: TRBJ1-2
size: NA

CDR3: CASGWIRDRAEKLFF
DNA: TGTGCTAGTGGTTGGATCCGGGACAGGGCTGAAAAACTGTTTTTT
D: TRBD1
V: TRBV12-5
J: TRBJ1-4
size: NA

CDR3: CASSDGKGASEAFF
DNA: TGTGCCAGCAGTGATGGCAAGGGGGCCAGTGAAGCTTTCTTT
D: TRBD1
V: TRBV6-1
J: TRBJ1-1
size: NA

CDR3: CASSPQGGNSNQPQHF
DNA: TGTGCCAGCTCACCCCAGGGGGGCAATAGCAATCAGCCCCAGCATTTT
D: TRBD1
V: TRBV18
J: TRBJ1-5
size: NA

CDR3: CASNTGISETQYF
DNA: TGTGCCTCTAATACCGGGATCTCAGAGACCCAGTACTTC
D: NA
V: TRBV10-3
J: TRBJ2-5
size: NA

CDR3: CASSSAGPSEAFF
DNA: TGCGCCAGCAGCTCCGCGGGACCTAGTGAAGCTTTCTTT
D: NA
V: TRBV5-1
J: TRBJ1-1
size: NA

CDR3: CASSLFPDRSYEQYF
DNA: TGTGCCAGCTCACTTTTTCCCGACAGGTCCTACGAGCAGTACTTC
D: NA
V: TRBV18
J: TRBJ2-7
size: NA

CDR3: CASQAQTRPNQPQHF
DNA: TGTGCCAGCCAGGCTCAAACCCGCCCGAATCAGCCCCAGCATTTT
D: NA
V: TRBV19
J: TRBJ1-5
size: NA

CDR3: CASSLRASGSLEQFF
DNA: TGTGCCAGCAGCTTAAGGGCTAGCGGGAGTTTGGAGCAGTTCTTC
D: TRBD2
V: TRBV7-9
J: TRBJ2-1
size: NA

CDR3: CASSWGPTGTGELFF
DNA: TGTGCCAGCAGCTGGGGCCCTACGGGCACCGGGGAGCTGTTTTTT
D: NA
V: TRBV7-3
J: TRBJ2-2
size: NA

CDR3: CASSSAGTEYGAFF
DNA: TGTGCCAGCAGTTCCGCCGGGACTGAGTATGGGGCTTTCTTT
D: NA
V: TRBV28
J: TRBJ1-1
size: NA

CDR3: CASSVTGLTGELFF
DNA: TGTGCCAGCAGCGTGACGGGACTCACCGGGGAGCTGTTTTTT
D: NA
V: TRBV9
J: TRBJ2-2
size: NA

CDR3: CASSPSGPYEQYF
DNA: TGTGCTAGCAGCCCCAGCGGACCATACGAGCAGTACTTC
D: NA
V: TRBV7-7
J: TRBJ2-7
size: few

CDR3: CASSLRLGHNEQFF
DNA: TGCGCCAGCAGCTTGCGACTAGGACACAATGAGCAGTTCTTC
D: NA
V: TRBV5-1
J: TRBJ2-1
size: NA

CDR3: CASSILAGGTGELFF
DNA: TGTGCCAGTAGTATTCTAGCGGGAGGTACCGGGGAGCTGTTTTTT
D: TRBD2
V: TRBV19
J: TRBJ2-2
size: once

CDR3: CASSVEGGSEAFF
DNA: TGTGCCAGCAGCGTAGAGGGCGGGTCTGAAGCTTTCTTT
D: NA
V: TRBV9
J: TRBJ1-1
size: NA